These T cell receptor beta chains were read from a single sample in a study of T cell changes during pregnancy in multiple sclerosis. This table comes from immunoSEQ multiplex PCR, and its TCRdb copy is limited to in-frame clones, with some not included. The sample lists 95,000 to 100,000 clones; more than 90% were seen once. Source: peripheral blood, taken in the second trimester of pregnancy. These receptors were taken from a female donor with multiple sclerosis, enrolled in a pregnancy study. The CDR3 runs from the conserved cysteine through the conserved F or W. A D gene is named only where the DNA matches it firmly. Where a row states a size, it is once, few, many or the class of an expanded clone; other rows omit it.

D gene | J gene | clone size | V gene | CDR3 protein | CDR3 DNA
- | TRBJ1-1 | - | TRBV6-1 | CATRTVNTEAFF | TGTGCCACCCGGACAGTGAACACTGAAGCTTTCTTT
- | TRBJ2-5 | - | TRBV10-2 | CASSVPRTLEQETQYF | TGCGCCAGCAGTGTTCCCCGGACTCTAGAGCAAGAGACCCAGTACTTC
TRBD1 | TRBJ1-2 | - | TRBV28 | CASGDWRRGSNYGYTF | TGTGCCAGCGGTGATTGGCGCAGGGGGTCTAACTATGGCTACACCTTC
- | TRBJ1-2 | - | TRBV28 | CASSQPVQAPNYGYTF | TGTGCCAGCAGCCAACCAGTCCAGGCTCCTAACTATGGCTACACCTTC
- | TRBJ2-2 | once | TRBV2 | CASSGRGNTGELFF | TGTGCCAGCAGTGGTCGGGGGAACACCGGGGAGCTGTTTTTT
- | TRBJ2-5 | - | TRBV7-3 | CASSLQIGETQYF | TGTGCCAGCAGCTTACAGATTGGAGAGACCCAGTACTTC
- | TRBJ2-7 | - | TRBV7-9 | CASSLARGSGTYEQYF | TGTGCCAGCAGCTTAGCGAGGGGTAGCGGAACCTACGAGCAGTACTTC
- | TRBJ2-5 | - | TRBV6-5 | CASRGMVGRGETQYF | TGTGCCAGCAGGGGGATGGTTGGTCGGGGAGAGACCCAGTACTTC
- | TRBJ2-7 | - | TRBV27 | CASRQNLDRTYEQYF | TGTGCCAGCAGACAAAACCTAGACAGAACCTACGAGCAGTACTTC
- | TRBJ2-3 | - | TRBV7-2 | CASSLGQGANTQYF | TGTGCCAGCAGCTTAGGGCAGGGTGCAAATACGCAGTATTTT
TRBD1 | TRBJ2-6 | - | TRBV9 | CASSSGGQLSGANVLTF | TGTGCCAGCAGCTCTGGGGGACAGCTCTCTGGGGCCAACGTCCTGACTTTC
TRBD2 | TRBJ2-3 | - | TRBV6-1 | CASSESGLAGDTQYF | TGTGCCAGCAGTGAAAGCGGCCTAGCGGGAGATACGCAGTATTTT
- | TRBJ1-1 | - | TRBV19 | CASKLLGNTEAFF | TGTGCCAGCAAGTTACTTGGGAACACTGAAGCTTTCTTT
TRBD1 | TRBJ1-2 | - | TRBV15 | CATSRDPRGQGRTGYTF | TGTGCCACCAGCAGAGATCCAAGGGGACAGGGGAGAACTGGCTACACCTTC
- | TRBJ2-3 | - | TRBV5-1 | CASSGGDRGSDTQYF | TGCGCCAGCAGCGGAGGGGACAGAGGGTCAGATACGCAGTATTTT
- | TRBJ1-5 | few | TRBV27 | CASSLYGQPQHF | TGTGCCAGCAGTTTATACGGTCAGCCCCAGCATTTT
TRBD2 | TRBJ2-1 | - | TRBV7-2 | CASSLLQWEGRNEQFF | TGTGCCAGCAGCTTATTGCAGTGGGAGGGCCGCAATGAGCAGTTCTTC
TRBD1 | TRBJ2-1 | - | TRBV13 | CASSPRPGQGALGESGRGYNEQFF | TGTGCCAGCAGCCCCCGACCGGGACAGGGGGCCCTGGGTGAGAGCGGGAGGGGATACAATGAGCAGTTCTTC
- | TRBJ2-2 | - | TRBV2 | CASSVAAGAVGELFF | TGTGCCAGCAGTGTAGCGGCAGGGGCTGTCGGGGAGCTGTTTTTT
TRBD1 | TRBJ1-5 | - | TRBV28 | CASLGDRGYPFQPQHF | TGTGCCAGCTTAGGGGACAGGGGGTACCCATTTCAGCCCCAGCATTTT
TRBD1 | TRBJ2-7 | - | TRBV5-6 | CASSSAGTGLSYEQYF | TGTGCCAGCAGCTCGGCCGGGACAGGACTTTCCTACGAGCAGTACTTC
TRBD2 | TRBJ2-7 | - | TRBV6-1 | CASSPSGLTYEQYF | TGTGCCAGCAGCCCTAGCGGGCTTACCTACGAGCAGTACTTC
- | TRBJ2-7 | - | TRBV11-3 | CASSMRDSEQYF | TGTGCCAGCAGCATGCGGGACTCCGAGCAGTACTTC
- | TRBJ2-2 | - | TRBV14 | CASTALASTGELFF | TGTGCCAGCACGGCTCTAGCAAGCACCGGGGAGCTGTTTTTT
TRBD1 | TRBJ2-7 | - | TRBV28 | CATGSGTGFYEQYF | TGTGCCACCGGTTCCGGGACAGGGTTCTACGAGCAGTACTTC
- | TRBJ1-2 | - | TRBV7-2 | CASSLALKGGSYGYTF | TGTGCCAGCAGCTTAGCTCTAAAAGGGGGATCTTATGGCTACACCTTC
- | TRBJ2-5 | once | TRBV18 | CASSPGIQTQYF | TGTGCCAGCTCACCCGGGATACAGACCCAGTACTTC
- | TRBJ2-5 | - | TRBV6-6 | CASSQLRGRGETQYF | TGTGCCAGCAGTCAACTGAGAGGGCGGGGAGAGACCCAGTACTTC
- | TRBJ2-1 | - | TRBV10-3 | CAISDGLVGQFF | TGTGCCATCAGTGATGGACTGGTGGGGCAGTTCTTC
- | TRBJ2-5 | few | TRBV28 | CASSLLSRGAETQYF | TGTGCCAGCAGTTTATTATCAAGGGGCGCAGAGACCCAGTACTTC
TRBD2 | TRBJ2-1 | - | TRBV4-1 | CASSQDSLAGFYNEQFF | TGCGCCAGCAGCCAAGATTCCCTAGCGGGATTTTACAATGAGCAGTTCTTC
TRBD1 | TRBJ1-2 | - | TRBV7-2 | CASSLDRDAGYTF | TGTGCCAGCAGCTTGGACAGGGATGCTGGCTACACCTTC
- | TRBJ2-2 | - | TRBV5-5 | CASSLGIAANTGELFF | TGTGCCAGCAGCTTGGGAATAGCTGCAAACACCGGGGAGCTGTTTTTT
TRBD1 | TRBJ2-3 | - | TRBV6-1 | CASSARGRADTQYF | TGTGCCAGCAGTGCCAGGGGGCGCGCAGATACGCAGTATTTT
- | TRBJ2-1 | - | TRBV28 | CASSDTHSYNEQFF | TGTGCCAGCAGTGACACCCACTCCTACAATGAGCAGTTCTTC
- | TRBJ1-2 | - | TRBV20-1 | CSATFPPGYTF | TGCAGTGCTACCTTCCCCCCTGGCTACACCTTC
- | TRBJ2-2 | - | TRBV7-9 | CASSLLAPGGELFF | TGTGCCAGCAGCTTACTTGCCCCGGGCGGGGAGCTGTTTTTT
TRBD1 | TRBJ1-5 | - | TRBV27 | CASSSGQAGQPQHF | TGTGCCAGCAGCTCCGGACAGGCGGGTCAGCCCCAGCATTTT
- | TRBJ2-1 | - | TRBV6-6 | CASSYSRNEQFF | TGTGCCAGCAGTTACTCGAGGAATGAGCAGTTCTTC
TRBD1 | TRBJ1-2 | once | TRBV27 | CASTDRGNYGYTF | TGTGCCAGCACGGACAGGGGGAACTATGGCTACACCTTC
TRBD1 | TRBJ1-1 | - | TRBV5-6 | CASSLGPRQGAEAFF | TGTGCCAGCAGCTTGGGTCCGCGGCAGGGGGCTGAAGCTTTCTTT
TRBD2 | TRBJ2-1 | - | TRBV28 | CASSRTSGRSYNEQFF | TGTGCCAGCAGTCGGACTAGCGGGAGATCCTACAATGAGCAGTTCTTC
TRBD2 | TRBJ2-1 | - | TRBV7-8 | CASRRKLAGGTYNEQFF | TGTGCCAGCAGGCGTAAACTAGCGGGAGGAACCTACAATGAGCAGTTCTTC
- | TRBJ1-5 | - | TRBV30 | CAWSVWNSNQPQHF | TGTGCCTGGAGTGTATGGAACAGTAATCAGCCCCAGCATTTT
- | TRBJ2-5 | few | TRBV14 | CASSQDVEWRETQYF | TGTGCCAGCAGCCAAGATGTCGAGTGGAGAGAGACCCAGTACTTC
- | TRBJ2-7 | - | TRBV30 | CAWSVVRTYEQYF | TGTGCCTGGAGTGTTGTGCGGACCTACGAGCAGTACTTC
- | TRBJ2-7 | - | TRBV6-5 | CASSYLGQLRGEQYF | TGTGCCAGCAGTTACCTCGGGCAGCTCCGCGGGGAGCAGTACTTC
TRBD2 | TRBJ2-2 | - | TRBV7-8 | CASSSLAGGTNTGELFF | TGTGCCAGCAGCTCCCTAGCGGGAGGTACGAACACCGGGGAGCTGTTTTTT
TRBD2 | TRBJ2-2 | - | TRBV7-6 | CASSLATSGNTGELFF | TGTGCCAGCAGCTTAGCGACTAGCGGCAACACCGGGGAGCTGTTTTTT
- | TRBJ2-7 | - | TRBV29-1 | CSVGGAYEQYF | TGCAGCGTTGGGGGAGCCTACGAGCAGTACTTC
- | TRBJ1-1 | - | TRBV5-5 | CASSGGPNTEAFF | TGTGCCAGCAGCGGTGGGCCGAACACTGAAGCTTTCTTT
- | TRBJ2-2 | once | TRBV4-2 | CASSQRWDSDTGELFF | TGTGCCAGCAGCCAGAGATGGGACTCTGACACCGGGGAGCTGTTTTTT
- | TRBJ2-7 | - | TRBV27 | CASSLSPGLVYEQYF | TGTGCCAGCAGTTTAAGTCCGGGGTTGGTCTACGAGCAGTACTTC
- | TRBJ1-2 | - | TRBV11-2 | CASSPGTSNYGYTF | TGTGCCAGCAGCCCCGGGACTTCTAACTATGGCTACACCTTC
- | TRBJ1-2 | once | TRBV5-1 | CASSPQATSNYGYTF | TGCGCCAGCAGCCCCCAAGCAACGTCTAACTATGGCTACACCTTC
- | TRBJ1-2 | - | TRBV6-5 | CASSYVRGGEDGYTF | TGTGCCAGCAGTTACGTCCGGGGGGGGGAGGATGGCTACACCTTC